This TCR beta chain was sequenced during a study of OX40 agonist ivuxolimab in advanced cancers. In regard to this clone: The antigen is undetermined.

Assay used: immunoSEQ multiplex PCR; TCRdb lists only in-frame clones, some missing. Here the sample spans tens of thousands of clones, roughly 90% being singletons. CDR1 is WSHSY, CDR2 SAAADI, per germline. The CDR3 is 15 amino acids. Trimming removed 2 bases at V and 0 bases at J, with 11 bases between. The study, taken as a whole, reports: The work left the antigen specificity of expanded peripheral T cells undetermined.

The source was CD4+ or CD8+ T cells sorted from blood, collected in a trial of the OX40 agonist ivuxolimab. The source is an adult with an advanced solid tumor such as melanoma, head and neck, liver or kidney cancer. The J gene is TRBJ2-7, the V gene TRBV10-2; the D gene is possibly TRBD1 (6 bases). For the CDR3, the DNA is TGCGCCAGCAGTGAGGCCGAACAGGGCTCCTACGAGCAGTACTTC. Encoded protein: CASSEAEQGSYEQYF.